The present TCR beta chain was sequenced within a study of monozygotic twins with cystic fibrosis. Study results and limitations: Median Simpson clonality of 0.0095 suggested naive T cells predominated. In 13 of 16 pairs, V gene usage was closest to the co-twin's. No link emerged between shared CDR3 counts and age, concordance or severity.

On this clone: Its antigen is not identified.

TCRdb keeps only in-frame clones here, not all; method: immunoSEQ multiplex PCR. The table includes some 10,000 clones, approximately 99.4% detected once. Germline V gives CDR1 LNHDA, CDR2 SQIVND (reference sequence). The CDR3 sequence is 13 residues long. V gave up 9 bases and J gave up 1 base, with 13 bases separating them. This chain uses TRBV19 with TRBJ2-7; D uncertain. Sequencing used blood. The sequence derives from a man aged 18-30 years with cystic fibrosis. CDR3 nucleotide sequence: TGTGCCAGCCGCCGCGACACGTCCTACGAGCAGTACTTC. It codes for CASRRDTSYEQYF.